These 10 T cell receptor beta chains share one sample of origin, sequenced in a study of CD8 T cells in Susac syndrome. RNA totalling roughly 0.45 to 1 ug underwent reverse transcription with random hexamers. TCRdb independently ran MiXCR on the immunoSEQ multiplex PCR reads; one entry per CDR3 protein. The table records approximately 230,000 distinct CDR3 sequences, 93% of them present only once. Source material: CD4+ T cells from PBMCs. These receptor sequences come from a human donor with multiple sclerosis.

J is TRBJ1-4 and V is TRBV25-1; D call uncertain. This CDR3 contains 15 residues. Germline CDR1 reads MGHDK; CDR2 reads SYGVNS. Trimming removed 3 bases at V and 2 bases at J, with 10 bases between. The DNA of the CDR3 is TGTGCCAGCAGTGACCCGCCGGGGACTAATGAAAAACTGTTTTTT. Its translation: CASSDPPGTNEKLFF.

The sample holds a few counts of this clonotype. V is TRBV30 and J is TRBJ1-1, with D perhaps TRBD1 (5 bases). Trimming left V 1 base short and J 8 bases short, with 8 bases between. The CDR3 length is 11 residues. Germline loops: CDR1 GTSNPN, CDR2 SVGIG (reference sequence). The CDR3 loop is CAWSDRQEAFF. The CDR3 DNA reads TGTGCCTGGAGTGACCGACAGGAAGCTTTCTTT.

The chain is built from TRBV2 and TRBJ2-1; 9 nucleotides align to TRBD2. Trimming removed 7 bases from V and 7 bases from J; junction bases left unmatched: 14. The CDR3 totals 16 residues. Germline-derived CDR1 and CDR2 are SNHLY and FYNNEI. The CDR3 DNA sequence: TGTGCCAGCACGGGAATCCGTAGCGGGAGTAGTAATGAGCAGTTCTTC. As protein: CASTGIRSGSSNEQFF.

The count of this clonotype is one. CDR3 bases: TGCAGCGTTGAAGCGGGTTCTTACGACTACGAGCAGTACTTC. It encodes CSVEAGSYDYEQYF. V and J are TRBV29-1 and TRBJ2-7, with D unclear. Germline V CDR1 and CDR2: SQVTM, ANQGSEA. The length of the CDR3 is 14 residues. The V gene lost 1 base and the J gene lost 3 bases, with 13 bases spanning the gap.

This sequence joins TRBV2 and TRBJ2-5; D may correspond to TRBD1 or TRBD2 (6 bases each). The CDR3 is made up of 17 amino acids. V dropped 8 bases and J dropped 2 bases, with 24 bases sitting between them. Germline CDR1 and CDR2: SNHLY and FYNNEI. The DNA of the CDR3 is TGTGCCAGCGATAAAAATCCCCCGTCGGGGGCTCAAGAGACCCAGTACTTC. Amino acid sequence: CASDKNPPSGAQETQYF.

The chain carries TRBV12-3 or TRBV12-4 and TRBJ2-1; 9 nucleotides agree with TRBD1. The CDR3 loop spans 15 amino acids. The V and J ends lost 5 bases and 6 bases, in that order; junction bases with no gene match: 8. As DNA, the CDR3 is TGTGCCAGCAGTCCAGGACAGGGGCTGTCCAATGAGCAGTTCTTC. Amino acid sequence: CASSPGQGLSNEQFF.

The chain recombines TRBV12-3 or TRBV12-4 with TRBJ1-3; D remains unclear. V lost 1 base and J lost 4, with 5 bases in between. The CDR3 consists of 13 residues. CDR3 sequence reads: CASSLVQGNTIYF. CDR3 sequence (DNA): TGTGCCAGCAGTTTAGTACAGGGAAACACCATATATTTT.

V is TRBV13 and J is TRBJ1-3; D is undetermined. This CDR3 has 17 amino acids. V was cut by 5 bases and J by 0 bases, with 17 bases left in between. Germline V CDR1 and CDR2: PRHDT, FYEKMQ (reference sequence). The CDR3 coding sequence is TGTGCCAGCAGCCCCTCACTTAGGGCATTCTCTGGAAACACCATATATTTT. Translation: CASSPSLRAFSGNTIYF.

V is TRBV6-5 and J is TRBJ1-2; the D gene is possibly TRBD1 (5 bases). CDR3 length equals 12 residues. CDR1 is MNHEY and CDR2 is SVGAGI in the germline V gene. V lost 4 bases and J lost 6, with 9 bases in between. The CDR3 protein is CASSSNRNGYTF. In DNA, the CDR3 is TGTGCCAGCAGTTCCAACAGGAATGGCTACACCTTC.

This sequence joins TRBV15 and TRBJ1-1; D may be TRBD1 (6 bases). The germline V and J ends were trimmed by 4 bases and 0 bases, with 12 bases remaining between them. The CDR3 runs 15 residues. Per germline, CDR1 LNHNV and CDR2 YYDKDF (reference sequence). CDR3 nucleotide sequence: TGTGCCACCAGCACAGGACAGACGATGAACACTGAAGCTTTCTTT. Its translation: CATSTGQTMNTEAFF. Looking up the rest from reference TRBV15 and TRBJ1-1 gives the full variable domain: DAMVIQNPRYQVTQFGKPVTLSCSQTLNHNVMYWYQQKSSQAPKLLFHYYDKDFNNEADTPDNFQSRRPNTSFCFLDIRSPGLGDTAMYLCATSTGQTMNTEAFFGQGTRLTVV.